These T cell receptor beta chains were read from a single sample in a study of blood T cells in healthy people across ages. TCRdb itself ran the 5' RACE reads through MiXCR, one entry per CDR3 protein. The table records approximately 760,000 distinct CDR3 sequences, around a quarter of them present only once. In addition, the sample was reused for a study of T cells of mothers and their children.

The material sequenced was blood. Source of these receptors: a boy between 10 and 17 years old in good health. Each CDR3 is given with its conserved first and last residue. The D gene is left open where the match is weak. Some rows mark clone size as missing; the rest say once, few, many or name a class of expanded clone.

CDR3	DNA	D	size	V	J
CASSLPRVGEKLFF	TGCGCCAGCAGCTTGCCCCGGGTAGGGGAAAAACTGTTTTTT	.	few	TRBV5-1	TRBJ1-4
CASSLGPFSHNEQFF	TGTGCCAGCAGCTTAGGGCCCTTCTCCCACAATGAGCAGTTCTTC	.	few	TRBV5-6	TRBJ2-1
CSVRDREKGETQYF	TGCAGCGTAAGGGACAGGGAGAAGGGAGAGACCCAGTACTTC	TRBD1	.	TRBV29-1	TRBJ2-5
CASSRTDEQFF	TGTGCCAGCAGCCGGACGGATGAGCAGTTCTTC	.	.	TRBV5-5	TRBJ2-1
CASGAGDLSYEQYF	TGTGCTAGTGGTGCCGGGGACCTTAGCTACGAGCAGTACTTC	.	few	TRBV12-5	TRBJ2-7
CASSRERGLGSDTQYF	TGTGCCAGCAGTCGGGAGCGGGGCCTAGGGTCAGATACGCAGTATTTT	TRBD2	few	TRBV28	TRBJ2-3
CASSSKRFHEQYF	TGTGCCAGCAGCTCCAAAAGGTTCCACGAGCAGTACTTC	.	few	TRBV11-3	TRBJ2-7
CASSIAGAQETQYF	TGTGCCAGCAGCATAGCGGGAGCCCAAGAGACCCAGTACTTC	TRBD2	few	TRBV7-9	TRBJ2-5
CATSRDRDSSYNEQFF	TGTGCCACCAGCAGAGACCGGGACAGCTCCTACAATGAGCAGTTCTTC	TRBD1	.	TRBV15	TRBJ2-1
CASSFGGVNTEAFF	TGTGCCAGCAGTTTTGGAGGGGTGAACACTGAAGCTTTCTTT	.	.	TRBV12-3/TRBV12-4	TRBJ1-1
CASSIGGRGRGEQFF	TGTGCCAGCAGTATAGGGGGCAGGGGGCGGGGTGAGCAGTTCTTC	TRBD1	few	TRBV7-8	TRBJ2-1
CASSYYPGQGFNEQFF	TGTGCCAGCAGTTACTACCCAGGGCAGGGATTTAATGAGCAGTTCTTC	.	.	TRBV6-5	TRBJ2-1
CASLQGYYNEQFF	TGTGCCAGCCTACAGGGTTACTACAATGAGCAGTTCTTC	.	.	TRBV12-3/TRBV12-4	TRBJ2-1
CASSPGDLTQYF	TGTGCCAGCAGCCCAGGTGATCTGACCCAGTACTTC	.	.	TRBV3-1	TRBJ2-5
CSGGGGSKTQYF	TGCAGCGGTGGGGGCGGTTCGAAGACCCAGTACTTC	.	.	TRBV29-1	TRBJ2-5
CSVSGGQGVYEQYF	TGCAGTGTGTCAGGTGGACAGGGGGTCTACGAGCAGTACTTC	TRBD1	.	TRBV20-1	TRBJ2-7
CASREQANTGELFF	TGTGCCAGCAGGGAACAGGCGAACACCGGGGAGCTGTTTTTT	.	.	TRBV2	TRBJ2-2
CASSESSGRAYEQYF	TGCGCCAGCAGTGAGTCTAGCGGGAGGGCCTACGAGCAGTACTTC	TRBD2	.	TRBV10-2	TRBJ2-7
CASSASGRARNEQFF	TGTGCCAGCAGCGCAAGCGGGAGGGCTAGAAATGAGCAGTTCTTC	TRBD2	.	TRBV9	TRBJ2-1
CATSLSDRGTGANVLTF	TGTGCCACCAGCTTATCGGACAGGGGGACGGGGGCCAACGTCCTGACTTTC	TRBD1	.	TRBV5-6	TRBJ2-6
CASSLDRLGSYEQYF	TGTGCCAGCAGCTTAGACAGGCTAGGTTCCTACGAGCAGTACTTC	.	few	TRBV7-8	TRBJ2-7
CASSAGTGPYNEQFF	TGTGCCAGCAGTGCCGGGACAGGGCCCTACAATGAGCAGTTCTTC	TRBD1	few	TRBV27	TRBJ2-1
CASSDRPVTQYF	TGTGCCAGCAGCGATAGGCCCGTTACGCAGTATTTT	.	few	TRBV6-1	TRBJ2-3
CSARPTSGLNTGELFF	TGCAGTGCCAGGCCCACTAGCGGGCTGAACACCGGGGAGCTGTTTTTT	TRBD2	.	TRBV20-1	TRBJ2-2
CASSLGLAGGQYNEQFF	TGTGCCAGCAGCTTGGGACTAGCGGGGGGCCAATACAATGAGCAGTTCTTC	TRBD2	few	TRBV7-8	TRBJ2-1
CASSLGRGSSYNEQFF	TGCGCCAGCAGCCTGGGGCGGGGGAGCTCCTACAATGAGCAGTTCTTC	TRBD2	many	TRBV5-1	TRBJ2-1
CASSALRGAGELFF	TGTGCCAGCAGCGCCTTACGGGGGGCCGGGGAGCTGTTTTTT	TRBD2	few	TRBV9	TRBJ2-2
CASSRGGANGYTF	TGTGCCAGCAGTCGTGGGGGGGCAAATGGCTACACCTTC	.	.	TRBV6-5	TRBJ1-2
CASSRDFNEQFF	TGTGCCAGCAGCAGGGACTTCAATGAGCAGTTCTTC	.	few	TRBV7-9	TRBJ2-1
CASSTDRDTRFWSSGANVLTF	TGTGCCAGCAGTACAGACCGGGACACTCGATTTTGGAGCTCTGGGGCCAACGTCCTGACTTTC	.	.	TRBV6-2/TRBV6-3	TRBJ2-6
CASSLVSAWNEQYF	TGTGCCAGCAGCTTGGTATCTGCCTGGAACGAGCAGTACTTC	.	.	TRBV5-6	TRBJ2-7
CSVEWGTGELFF	TGCAGCGTGGAATGGGGCACCGGGGAGCTGTTTTTT	.	.	TRBV29-1	TRBJ2-2
CASSYSKRDRDDGYTF	TGTGCCAGCAGTTACTCGAAACGGGACAGGGATGATGGCTACACCTTC	TRBD1	.	TRBV6-2/TRBV6-3	TRBJ1-2
CAISDGTPPQTQYF	TGTGCCATCAGTGATGGGACTCCCCCCCAGACCCAGTACTTC	.	.	TRBV10-3	TRBJ2-5
CAIKAGASTDTQYF	TGTGCCATCAAGGCAGGGGCGTCCACAGATACGCAGTATTTT	.	few	TRBV10-3	TRBJ2-3
CSAPHQGQGRSNEQFF	TGCAGTGCTCCACACCAAGGACAGGGTCGAAGCAATGAGCAGTTCTTC	TRBD1	few	TRBV20-1	TRBJ2-1
CASSEARDRAGEQYF	TGTGCCAGCAGTGAAGCCCGGGACAGGGCTGGGGAGCAGTACTTC	TRBD1	.	TRBV2	TRBJ2-7
CASSLRGGDYNEQFF	TGTGCCAGCTCTTTACGAGGAGGAGACTACAATGAGCAGTTCTTC	.	.	TRBV5-6	TRBJ2-1